This TCR beta chain is from a study of shared clonotypes between healthy human individuals (dated by TCRdb to 2020 to 2022). For the wider study: Three men and two women, aged 18 to 49 years, made up the cohort. To estimate repertoire size and how much clonotypes are shared between individuals, the study performed deep sequencing of blood TCR repertoires from roughly five healthy adults. To increase sequencing depth and limit assay-specific biases, TCR repertoire library preparation and sequencing were carried out by different laboratories using diverse techniques. Leukapheresis yielded between about 0.94 and 8.9 billion PBMCs per donor. Per donor, three plates each were used for CD4 naive and CD4 memory, two for CD8 naive, and one for CD8 memory. Paper-wide results and their limitations: Estimated clonotype richness was generally larger for naive than for memory subsets. Pairwise subsampling indicated that sequencing depth was expected to affect the degree of clonotype sharing among donors. When a few donors were compared, the shared fraction of clonotypes was about 5% for naive CD4, about 4% for naive CD8, about 2.5% for memory CD4, and roughly 0.43% for memory CD8. Because the study included only a small number of donors, the genetic and exposure-history diversity represented was limited. Sampling was restricted to blood, and TCR repertoires in tissues likely differ from the TCR repertoires found in blood. Compared with non-shared clonotypes, the clonotypes found in all four sorted-subset donors had higher generation probabilities. Rarefaction of sorted-subset datasets indicated incomplete sequencing despite the large sequencing depth.

The donors were healthy, HIV-negative adults who had no recently reported acute infections or vaccinations. Every donor was a Caucasian adult living in Nashville, Tennessee, USA. Magnetic negative selection was used to enrich CD4+ T cells, after which naive cells were positively selected on CD45RA and the negative fraction became the memory subset. Blood was obtained by leukapheresis, after which PBMCs were separated by Ficoll-Histopaque density gradient centrifugation and cryopreserved in liquid nitrogen vapor phase. Analytical flow cytometry was used to check the purity and quantity of each magnetically sorted T cell population. Each sorted fraction had its genomic DNA isolated and then quantified by UV absorbance on a Nanodrop 2000c. CDR1 and CDR2 were assigned from the germline V gene (reference sequence) as SEHNR and FQNEAQ. Reading from cysteine to phenylalanine, the CDR3 counts 13 amino acids. The CDR3 DNA has 39 bases and is translated from base 1. V and J are truncated by 8 bases and 0 bases respectively, leaving an intervening sequence of 11 bases.

Note on this clone: No antigen is known for it. No per-base quality is available; no much larger clone lies one base away.

TCR CDR3 regions were amplified from genomic DNA by multiplex PCR using the deep immunoSEQ assay. For each cell subset, the extracted genomic DNA was distributed evenly across all wells of several immunoSEQ 96-well plates, and each plate served as one replicate. Each replicate PCR for sorted subsets received approximately 220 ng genomic DNA, equal to roughly 33,000 T cell genomes. Purified libraries were measured with a Qubit 3.0 fluorometer, size-checked on a Bioanalyzer 2100, and measured again with the KAPA Library Quantification kit. A separate single-read 150-cycle Illumina NextSeq 550 flow cell was used to sequence each immunoSEQ 96-well plate. From the authors' description of their analysis: Because the immunoSEQ output included only junctional sequences and no quality scores, the filtering could not be the same as the filtering used for full-length reads. To assign V/J genes and CDR3, sequences were annotated using PyIR, a Python wrapper for IgBLAST v1.9, with IMGT germline references. Reads were filtered out if the reads had weak V/J assignments (E-value above 1e-6), no CDR3, stop codons, out-of-frame junctions, or ambiguous translated residues. V3J clonotypes were defined by identical inferred V gene, J gene, and CDR3 amino acid sequence. Percentage overlap between repertoires was computed as shared unique clonotypes divided by the size of the smaller repertoire. Three approaches were used to assess repertoire richness: RTK rarefaction, the Chao1 estimator, and Recon v2.1 estimates of unobserved clonotypes. Generation probabilities were computed with OLGA for all TCRbeta clonotypes obtained by the gDNA method from a few donors. As stored in TCRdb, this immuneACCESS dataset retains in-frame rearrangements with V and J assigned. A fraction of the clones does not appear; measured against another copy, unresolved V genes explain less than half of the discrepancy, and the remainder lacks a known reason. V, J and clone size were drawn from that table, and D and trimming were deduced from the DNA. This sample gives more than 2 million clones in total; 90% to 96% of them show up just once. Around 0.13% of the sample rests with the top ten.

The sample taken for sequencing was naive CD4+ T cells sorted from blood. Explained via the paper, the cell subset or site label denotes: CD45RA+ positively selected. The receptor's source is a man younger than 30 in good health. This chain joins TRBV7-9 to TRBJ2-7; the D region may be TRBD1 or TRBD2, each matching 5 bases equally. The CDR3 region reads CASGRDASYEQYF. In nucleotide form, the sequence is TGTGCCAGCGGCCGGGACGCCTCCTACGAGCAGTACTTC.